These T cell receptor beta chains were read from a single sample in a study of T cells in Graves' hyperthyroidism and ophthalmopathy. Via MiXCR, TCRdb re-called the multiplex PCR reads, giving one row per CDR3 protein. The table shows under 700,000 distinct CDR3 sequences, with 16% occurring only once. Specimen: blood. These receptors originate from a young woman with Graves' hyperthyroidism. Each CDR3 is given with its conserved first and last residue. Each record gives: V gene, CDR3 protein.

>TRBV7-9
CASSLAASSKNIQYF
>TRBV9
CASSVGGARLDTEAFF
>TRBV4-3
CASSDRDKDYNEQFF
>TRBV10-1
CASSGPGGSGNEQFF
>TRBV2
CASSGTPVHEQYF
>TRBV15
CATSRDLSGGANEQFF
>TRBV27
CASSSFLGAYNEQFF
>TRBV4-1
CASSQAGRPYEQYF
>TRBV28
CATQATSYNEQFF
>TRBV11-2
CASSIGSSNQPQHF
>TRBV7-9
CAGGGLSSNTGELFF
>TRBV6-1
CASSEFGGMNTEAFF
>TRBV11-3
CASSSFLRQGASGYTF
>TRBV30
CAWKYVLRNTEAFF
>TRBV6-4
CASSDSPTGELFF
>TRBV6-2/TRBV6-3
CASREPGLAREQFF
>TRBV7-2
CASSRQAAQETQYF
>TRBV20-1
CSATYRDLGADTQYF
>TRBV10-3
CATGGYQETQYF
>TRBV7-9
CASSLRRQGREKLFF
>TRBV24-1
CATSDFRTGSGYTF
>TRBV12-3/TRBV12-4
CASSLRRSYGTDTQYF
>TRBV6-2/TRBV6-3
CASSPRLAGISGANVLTF
>TRBV9
CASSVTGLDAIEQFF
>TRBV29-1
CSALTGGVGNTIYF
>TRBV12-3/TRBV12-4
CASSLIPGVLNYGYTF
>TRBV11-2
CASSFRQGGDTQYF
>TRBV7-9
CASSLQGGPDTEAFF
>TRBV7-9
CASGGAADTQYF
>TRBV7-8
CASSFPASGGLHEQYF
>TRBV28
CASRSLSSKETQYF
>TRBV20-1
CSARALDRGGSYNSPLHF
>TRBV3-1
CASSRRQVPPYNSPLHF
>TRBV6-2/TRBV6-3
CASRPFTRVGDTEAFF
>TRBV5-5
CASSLGGSAFF
>TRBV6-1
CASSPGNLNEKLFF
>TRBV5-1
CASRGEGQGIAEQYF
>TRBV20-1
CSARPGLASAKNIQYF
>TRBV28
CASSLGSITEAFF
>TRBV7-9
CASSALRDREPNSPLHF
>TRBV11-3
CASSSYLRGAYNEQFF
>TRBV6-2/TRBV6-3
CASSFGGGAGEQFF
>TRBV2
CASSTKARSSYNSPLHF
>TRBV3-1
CASSRGTDPTNEKLFF
>TRBV2
CASNRDRGFTGELFF
>TRBV20-1
CSATTGTSGGQQFF
>TRBV20-1
CSARGLAGGKIYERYF
>TRBV6-1
CASIWDRGSYEQYF
>TRBV25-1
CASSEGGNEAFF
>TRBV7-6
CASSLEWSGGYTDTQYF
>TRBV7-9
CASSPRQGVREKLFF
>TRBV5-1
CASSLELALAVEQYF
>TRBV10-3
CAIAPGRDRYTEAFF